The 8 T cell receptor beta chains given below trace back to one sample, sequenced in a study of T cell responses to AZD1222 COVID-19 vaccine. Clones were read by immunoSEQ multiplex PCR, and TCRdb kept only the in-frame ones, dropping some. This sample has some 120,000 clones, with roughly 85% found just once. The specimen comprised peripheral blood, sampled 28 days after the second AZD1222 dose. The receptors shown here come from an adult who received the AZD1222 COVID-19 vaccine.

The rearrangement joins TRBV6-2 or TRBV6-3 to TRBJ1-5; D gene ambiguous. Trimming shortened V by 4 bases and J by 11 bases, and 12 bases separated the two germline ends. The CDR3 extends over 12 amino acids. Looked up from germline, CDR1 is MNHEY and CDR2 is SVGEGT. CDR3 amino acids: CASSSSPGTQHF. CDR3 sequence (DNA): TGTGCCAGCAGTTCCTCTCCCGGGACCCAGCATTTT.

This clone was found once. The V gene is TRBV28, the J gene TRBJ2-1; 9 nucleotides match TRBD1. The germline V gene encodes CDR1 MDHEN and CDR2 SYDVKM. Germline trimming cut 5 bases from V and 8 bases from J; bases unmatched to any gene: 10. The CDR3 length is 15 residues. The CDR3 DNA follows: TGTGCCAGCAGTAACTCCGGGACAGGGAGGTATGAGCAGTTCTTC. This translates into CASSNSGTGRYEQFF.

This clone was counted between two and nine times. The rearrangement joins TRBV5-1 to TRBJ1-4; maybe TRBD1 (5 bases). V lost 7 bases, J lost 5 bases, and 21 bases lay in between. The CDR3 totals 16 residues. Germline lookup yields CDR1 SGHRS and CDR2 YFSETQ. This chain's CDR3 is CASLAGSGGENEKLFF. DNA of the CDR3: TGCGCCAGCCTGGCGGGGTCGGGGGGAGAAAATGAAAAACTGTTTTTT.

This CDR3 reads CASSPRRGGSTDTQYF. In nucleotides, the CDR3 is TGTGCCAGCAGCCCACGTCGTGGCGGGAGCACAGATACGCAGTATTTT. J is TRBJ2-3 and V is TRBV5-5; TRBD2 is a possible D gene (5 bases). Trimming removed 4 bases at V and 0 bases at J, with 15 bases between. The CDR3 has 16 amino acids. Germline loops: CDR1 SGHKS, CDR2 YYEKEE (reference sequence).

The rearrangement links TRBV29-1 to TRBJ2-7, with 7 bases that match TRBD2. The length of the CDR3 is 12 residues. In germline, CDR1 is SQVTM, CDR2 ANQGSEA. V dropped 5 bases and J dropped 2; count of bases not matched to a gene: 3. This CDR3 is CSVREGTYEQYF. The CDR3 DNA is TGCAGCGTTAGGGAGGGGACCTACGAGCAGTACTTC.

This chain connects TRBV7-2 to TRBJ2-7, with TRBD1 identical over 8 bases. CDR1 SGHTA and CDR2 FQGNSA come from the germline V gene. This CDR3 spans 14 amino acids. V was pared by 3 bases and J by 0 bases, with 1 base of the junction left unmatched. CDR3 sequence (DNA): TGTGCCAGCAGCTTCGACAGGGGCTCCTACGAGCAGTACTTC. It translates to CASSFDRGSYEQYF. Drawing the rest from reference TRBV7-2 and TRBJ2-7, the complete variable domain is GAGVSQSPSNKVTEKGKDVELRCDPISGHTALYWYRQSLGQGLEFLIYFQGNSAPDKSGLPSDRFSAERTGGSVSTLTIQRTQQEDSAVYLCASSFDRGSYEQYFGPGTRLTVT.

This CDR3 reads CASSWEGDTEAFF. The DNA for the CDR3 is TGTGCCAGTAGTTGGGAAGGCGACACTGAAGCTTTCTTT. This chain links TRBV19 with TRBJ1-1; no firm D call. This CDR3 region has 13 residues. CDR1 and CDR2 from the germline V gene are LNHDA and SQIVND (reference sequence). V lost 5 bases to trimming and J lost 3 bases, with 10 bases between them.

V usage is TRBV27 and J usage is TRBJ1-6; tentative D call: TRBD1 (6 bases). CDR3 length: 15 amino acids. CDR1 is MNHEY, CDR2 SMNVEV, per germline (reference sequence). Trimming took 5 bases from V and 12 from J, leaving 20 bases between them. CDR3 sequence (DNA): TGTGCCAGCAGTGTAACCACTAGGGGGGGGTTACCCCTCCACTTT. As protein: CASSVTTRGGLPLHF.